This TCR beta chain is from a study of blood T cell repertoires in COVID-19. About the research overall: The study drew acute and convalescent COVID-19 samples from the United States, Italy and Spain. In each case, the material was cDNA or gDNA derived from T cells, B-cell-depleted T cells, or PBMCs.

Original analysis: For nucleated cells, counts were estimated from reference gene primer amplification. The table came from immunoSEQ multiplex PCR; TCRdb's copy has only in-frame clones and leaves some out. V and J calls and clone size are as listed in that table; D and trimming were resolved from the DNA. There are roughly 70,000 clones in the sample; roughly 78% occur only once, and 8% to 10% lies in the top ten. The V gene lost 7 bases and the J gene lost 0 bases, with 16 bases spanning the gap. The CDR3 totals 15 residues. CDR1 LGHDT and CDR2 YNNKEL come from the germline V gene (reference sequence).

The sequence was obtained from a human donor in a cohort sampled during active COVID-19. Sequences were obtained from peripheral blood. The chain combines TRBV3-1 (or the pseudogene TRBV3-2) with TRBJ2-7, with TRBD2 as a possible D gene (6 bases). CDR3 sequence reads: CASTLRGSTSYEQYF. CDR3 sequence (DNA): TGTGCCAGCACCCTTCGGGGGTCCACCTCCTACGAGCAGTACTTC.